This entry lists 9 T cell receptor beta chains sequenced from one sample in a study of post-analysis software for immune sequencing data. Study conclusions and caveats: Patients carried 4 or 5 TRBV segments more frequently than controls did, and TRBV5-6, TRBV5-1 and TRBV20-1 were among them.

Their antigens remain unidentified. The library was made from cDNA and included unique molecular identifiers. TCRdb re-derived calls from the PCR reads in MiXCR, one entry per CDR3 protein. The profile covers 650,000 to 850,000 distinct CDR3 sequences, with approximately 57% appearing a single time and about 4.8% taken by the ten largest. Sample: blood. The receptors originated from a girl aged 5-17 years with multiple sclerosis.

The V gene is TRBV19, the J gene TRBJ2-3; 12 positions agree with TRBD1. Germline lookup yields CDR1 LNHDA and CDR2 SQIVND (reference sequence). The CDR3 is 16 amino acids. V trimming: 6 bases; J trimming: 4 bases; junction bases outside the gene matches: 8. The CDR3 reads CASRDPGTGGADTQYF. CDR3 bases: TGTGCCAGTAGAGATCCTGGGACAGGGGGCGCAGATACGCAGTATTTT. The variable domain in full, completed from reference TRBV19 and TRBJ2-3, reads DGGITQSPKYLFRKEGQNVTLSCEQNLNHDAMYWYRQDPGQGLRLIYYSQIVNDFQKGDIAEGYSVSREKKESFPLTVTSAQKNPTAFYLCASRDPGTGGADTQYFGPGTRLTVL.

The chain couples TRBV12-3 or TRBV12-4 to TRBJ2-3, with 11 bases matching TRBD1. This CDR3 is built from 18 residues. V trimming: 5 bases; J trimming: 1 base; junction bases outside the gene matches: 11. DNA for the CDR3: TGTGCCAGCAGTCGCGGGACAGGGGGACTTATTCGCACAGATACGCAGTATTTT. Translated, it gives CASSRGTGGLIRTDTQYF.

This chain joins TRBV29-1 and TRBJ1-2; 7 bases match TRBD1. Germline V gene data show CDR1 as SQVTM and CDR2 as ANQGSEA. Trimming at V came to 4 bases and at J to 3 bases, leaving 11 bases not matched to a gene. The CDR3 has 15 amino acids. CDR3 amino acids: CSVGDRAGDHYGYTF. The CDR3, as DNA: TGCAGCGTTGGAGACAGGGCAGGGGACCACTATGGCTACACCTTC.

The chain employs TRBV4-1 and TRBJ1-1, with 8 bases identical to TRBD1. CDR3 length equals 17 residues. Germline CDR1 and CDR2: MGHRA and YSYEKL. With 0 bases clipped from V and 0 bases from J, the junction kept 6 bases outside the gene matches. The chain's CDR3 is CASSQDLTGGLNTEAFF. Written as DNA, the CDR3 is TGCGCCAGCAGCCAAGATTTAACAGGGGGTTTGAACACTGAAGCTTTCTTT.

This clonotype was seen ten or more times. The rearrangement joins TRBV20-1 to TRBJ2-7; TRBD2 matches 9 bases. V shed 1 base and J 0 bases; nucleotides not matched to a gene: 13. The germline V gene has CDR1 DFQATT and CDR2 SNEGSKA (reference sequence). The CDR3 has 18 residues. The CDR3 coding sequence is TGCAGTGCTAGAGCCTCTACTAGCGGGTCCCTTTTCTCCTACGAGCAGTACTTC. It yields the protein CSARASTSGSLFSYEQYF.

This clonotype was recorded a few times. The gene calls are TRBV20-1 and TRBJ2-5; 7 bases are a match to TRBD2. J gave up 3 bases and V 0 bases, and 7 bases lay outside the gene matches. Looked up from germline, CDR1 is DFQATT and CDR2 is SNEGSKA (reference sequence). The CDR3 is 15 amino acids. DNA for the CDR3: TGCAGTGCTAGAGATTATGGGCTAGCGGAAGAGACCCAGTACTTC. Amino acid sequence: CSARDYGLAEETQYF.

This chain joins TRBV29-1 and TRBJ2-3; D unclear. Trimming pared 5 bases from V and 0 bases from J, leaving 12 bases between. The length of the CDR3 is 14 residues. The germline CDR1 and CDR2 sequences are SQVTM and ANQGSEA. CDR3 DNA sequence: TGCAGCGTTTATGTCTCAACTAGCACAGATACGCAGTATTTT. It is translated as CSVYVSTSTDTQYF.

This clonotype was counted a single time. The chain links TRBV7-9 to TRBJ2-5, with 7 bases matching TRBD2. V dropped 6 bases and J dropped 11; count of bases not matched to a gene: 12. The CDR3 consists of 13 residues. Germline lookup yields CDR1 SEHNR and CDR2 FQNEAQ (reference sequence). CDR3 DNA sequence: TGTGCCAGCAGTCGGGCTAGCGGCAATGAGCAGTACTTC. Protein sequence: CASSRASGNEQYF.

V is TRBV10-3 and J is TRBJ2-2, with D hard to call. The CDR3 covers 13 residues. V lost 6 bases to trimming and J lost 6 bases, with 11 bases between them. Germline-derived CDR1 and CDR2 are ENHRY and SYGVKD. CDR3 DNA: TGTGCCATCAGAGAGGATCCAGCCGGGGAGCTGTTTTTT. Protein sequence: CAIREDPAGELFF.